This T cell receptor (beta chain) was documented in a study of CD8+ T cells in alopecia areata. In the study overall: A 6-month period off drug followed tofacitinib, which lasted 6 to 18 months.

As for treatment: oral pan-JAK inhibitor, 5-10 mg twice daily. RNA was isolated and reverse transcribed to cDNA, the sequencing template. Clones were read by immunoSEQ multiplex PCR, and TCRdb kept only the in-frame ones, dropping some. The table has 90,000 to 100,000 clones, 61% seen once; the top ten hold around a sixth. Broader study findings: Scalp clonality and expanded CD8+ clones among the top 100 were significantly decreased by tofacitinib.

This clone was counted a few times. The target antigen is unknown. The CDR3 covers 16 residues. Germline lookup yields CDR1 SGHRS and CDR2 YFSETQ. The V and J ends lost 4 bases and 7 bases, in that order; junction bases with no gene match: 9. The sequence derives from a human donor with alopecia areata. The rearrangement uses TRBV5-1 and TRBJ1-5, with 12 bases fitting TRBD1. The sequencing used CD8+ T cells sorted from blood, collected at week 4, from a patient treated with tofacitinib. In DNA, the CDR3 is TGCGCCAGCAGCCTCGGGACAGGGGGCGCGCAACAGCCCCAGCATTTT. It specifies CASSLGTGGAQQPQHF.